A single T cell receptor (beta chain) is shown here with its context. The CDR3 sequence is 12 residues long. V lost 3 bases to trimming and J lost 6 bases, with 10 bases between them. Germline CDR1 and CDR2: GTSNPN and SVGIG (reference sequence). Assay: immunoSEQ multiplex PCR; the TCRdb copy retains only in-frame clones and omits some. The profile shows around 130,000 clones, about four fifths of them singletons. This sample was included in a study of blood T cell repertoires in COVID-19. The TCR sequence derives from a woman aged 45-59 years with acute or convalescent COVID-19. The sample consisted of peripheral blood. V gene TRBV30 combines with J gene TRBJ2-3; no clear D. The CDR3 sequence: CAWSDLRDTQYF. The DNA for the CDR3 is TGTGCCTGGAGCGATCTCCGGGATACGCAGTATTTT.